The clone carrying this TCR beta chain was detected once. These data come from a study of blood T cell repertoires in COVID-19. Method: immunoSEQ multiplex PCR; TCRdb's copy keeps in-frame clones and lacks some. The sample comprises 200,000 to 250,000 clones, more than 70% of which are singletons, and around 3.5% rests with the top ten. The CDR3 sequence is 15 residues long. Germline V gene lookup returns CDR1 SEHNR and CDR2 FQNEAQ (reference sequence). V lost 1 base and J lost 7, with 16 bases in between. Sequencing input: peripheral blood. The V and J genes are TRBV7-9 and TRBJ2-5, with D unresolved. This receptor was identified in an elderly woman with acute or convalescent COVID-19. As DNA, the CDR3 is TGTGCCAGCAGCTTAGAAGGTGGGCCCTTGGGGACCCAGTACTTC. Translated: CASSLEGGPLGTQYF.